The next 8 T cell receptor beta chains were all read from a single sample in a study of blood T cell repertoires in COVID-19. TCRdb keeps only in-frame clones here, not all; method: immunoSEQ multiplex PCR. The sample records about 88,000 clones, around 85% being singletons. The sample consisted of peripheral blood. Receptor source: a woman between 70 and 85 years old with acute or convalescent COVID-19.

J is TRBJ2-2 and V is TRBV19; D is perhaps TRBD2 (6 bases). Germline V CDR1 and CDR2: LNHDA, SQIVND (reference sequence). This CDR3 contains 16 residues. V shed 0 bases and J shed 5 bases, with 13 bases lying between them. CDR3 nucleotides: TGTGCCAGTAGTATAGATCCGGGAGTGGGTACCGGGGAGCTGTTTTTT. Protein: CASSIDPGVGTGELFF.

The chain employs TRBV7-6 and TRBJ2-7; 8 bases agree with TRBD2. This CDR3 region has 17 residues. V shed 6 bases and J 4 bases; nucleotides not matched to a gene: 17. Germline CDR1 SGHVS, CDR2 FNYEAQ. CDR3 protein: CASSFSRGGGPKYEQYV. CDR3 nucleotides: TGTGCCAGCAGTTTTAGCCGGGGGGGAGGGCCGAAATACGAGCAGTACGTC.

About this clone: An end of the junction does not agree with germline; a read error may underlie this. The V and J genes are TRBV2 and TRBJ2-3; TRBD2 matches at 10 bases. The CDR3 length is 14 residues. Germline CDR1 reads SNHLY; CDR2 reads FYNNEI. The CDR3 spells CVSSIAGGKDTQYF. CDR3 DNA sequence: TGTGTCAGCAGCATAGCGGGAGGTAAAGATACGCAGTATTTT.

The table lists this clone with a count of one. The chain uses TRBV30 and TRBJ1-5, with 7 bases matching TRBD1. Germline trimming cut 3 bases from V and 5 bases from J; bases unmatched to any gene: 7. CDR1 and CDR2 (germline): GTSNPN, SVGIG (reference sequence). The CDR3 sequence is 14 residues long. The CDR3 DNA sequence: TGTGCCTGGAGAGGACCAGGGGGAGATCAGCCCCAGCATTTT. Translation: CAWRGPGGDQPQHF.

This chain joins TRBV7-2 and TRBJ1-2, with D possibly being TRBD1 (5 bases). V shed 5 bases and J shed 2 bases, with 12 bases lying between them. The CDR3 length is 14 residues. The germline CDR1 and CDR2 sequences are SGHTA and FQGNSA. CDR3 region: CASSPQTVNYGYTF. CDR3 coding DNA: TGTGCCAGCAGCCCCCAGACAGTAAACTATGGCTACACCTTC.

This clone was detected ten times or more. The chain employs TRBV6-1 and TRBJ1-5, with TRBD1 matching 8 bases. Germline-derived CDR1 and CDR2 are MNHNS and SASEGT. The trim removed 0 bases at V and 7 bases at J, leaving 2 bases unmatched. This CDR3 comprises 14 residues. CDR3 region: CASSEATGVQPQHF. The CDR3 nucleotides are TGTGCCAGCAGTGAAGCGACAGGGGTCCAGCCCCAGCATTTT.

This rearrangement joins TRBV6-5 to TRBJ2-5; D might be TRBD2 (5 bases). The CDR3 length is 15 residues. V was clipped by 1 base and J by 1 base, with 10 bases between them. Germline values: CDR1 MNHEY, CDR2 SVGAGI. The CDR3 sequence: CASSYFEGSQETQYF. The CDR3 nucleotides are TGTGCCAGCAGTTACTTTGAGGGTTCCCAAGAGACCCAGTACTTC.

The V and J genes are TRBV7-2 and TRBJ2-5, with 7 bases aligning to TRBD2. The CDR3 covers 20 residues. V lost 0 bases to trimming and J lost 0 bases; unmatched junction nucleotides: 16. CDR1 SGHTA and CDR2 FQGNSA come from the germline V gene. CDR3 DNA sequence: TGTGCCAGCAGCTTAGCGGTTTCGGCGGGAGTCGGGAGGTACCAAGAGACCCAGTACTTC. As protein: CASSLAVSAGVGRYQETQYF.